A selection of T cell receptor beta chains follows, all from one sample in a study of T cells in Graves' hyperthyroidism and ophthalmopathy. TCRdb ran MiXCR on the multiplex PCR reads and lists one entry per CDR3 protein. Of roughly 700,000 distinct CDR3 sequences in the sample, 11% to 15% were seen once. Input material: blood. All receptors derive from a woman aged 18 to 35 with Graves' hyperthyroidism. Each CDR3 is given with its conserved first and last residue. A D gene is named only where the DNA matches it firmly. Not every row has a clone size; where given, it reads once, few, many or a size class.

J,D,size,V,CDR3,DNA
TRBJ2-2,TRBD1,many,TRBV11-2,CASSRRTGENTGELFF,TGTGCCAGCAGCCGACGGACAGGGGAGAACACCGGGGAGCTGTTTTTT
TRBJ1-3,.,few,TRBV9,CASSPRDRRSGNTIYF,TGTGCCAGCAGCCCCCGTGACAGGCGCTCTGGAAACACCATATATTTT
TRBJ2-7,TRBD1,.,TRBV2,CASSEAPGLNPVRQGTGYEQYF,TGTGCCAGCAGTGAAGCTCCCGGGCTCAACCCCGTGCGACAGGGGACTGGCTACGAGCAGTACTTC
TRBJ2-7,TRBD2,.,TRBV18,CASSGGLAVNYEQYF,TGTGCCAGCTCCGGGGGACTAGCGGTGAACTACGAGCAGTACTTC
TRBJ2-7,.,many,TRBV5-8,CASSFAGLDEQYF,TGTGCCAGCAGCTTCGCGGGATTGGACGAGCAGTACTTC
TRBJ2-2,.,few,TRBV9,CASSVGNTGELFF,TGTGCCAGCAGCGTAGGTAACACCGGGGAGCTGTTTTTT
TRBJ1-4,.,few,TRBV20-1,CSARDFREKLFF,TGCAGTGCTAGAGATTTTCGGGAAAAACTGTTTTTT
TRBJ2-5,TRBD1,many,TRBV7-9,CASSLRWDSRETQYF,TGTGCCAGCAGCTTAAGGTGGGACAGTCGGGAGACCCAGTACTTC
TRBJ1-5,TRBD1,many,TRBV2,CATQWDRGNQPQHF,TGTGCCACCCAGTGGGACAGGGGCAATCAGCCCCAGCATTTT
TRBJ2-7,.,.,TRBV5-4,CASSLGDSVGYNEQYF,TGTGCCAGCAGCTTGGGGGACTCCGTAGGGTACAATGAGCAGTACTTC
TRBJ1-5,.,many,TRBV28,CASSLWAGASSNQPQHF,TGTGCCAGCAGTTTATGGGCGGGGGCGAGTAGCAATCAGCCCCAGCATTTT
TRBJ2-1,TRBD1,.,TRBV7-9,CASILRGQGPYNEQFF,TGTGCCAGCATCCTCCGGGGACAGGGCCCCTACAATGAGCAGTTCTTC
TRBJ2-3,.,few,TRBV7-2,CASSPPSVYSTDTQYF,TGTGCCAGCAGCCCACCCTCGGTGTACAGCACAGATACGCAGTATTTT
TRBJ2-5,TRBD2,.,TRBV9,CASSVGTSGGETQYF,TGTGCCAGCAGCGTCGGGACTAGCGGAGGAGAGACCCAGTACTTC
TRBJ2-1,TRBD2,few,TRBV4-3,CASSQDRASGNNEQFF,TGCGCCAGCAGCCAAGATCGGGCTAGCGGGAACAATGAGCAGTTCTTC
TRBJ2-1,.,many,TRBV6-1,CASSSRYLYNEQFF,TGTGCCAGCAGTTCACGTTACTTGTACAATGAGCAGTTCTTC
TRBJ2-7,.,.,TRBV5-1,CASSPQPNYGQYF,TGCGCCAGCAGCCCTCAACCCAACTACGGGCAGTACTTC
TRBJ2-7,TRBD2,many,TRBV12-3/TRBV12-4,CASSPPPGLAGSYEQYF,TGTGCCAGCAGTCCCCCCCCGGGACTAGCGGGCTCCTACGAGCAGTACTTC
TRBJ2-7,TRBD2,.,TRBV12-3/TRBV12-4,CANSPLAGVPEQYF,TGTGCCAACAGCCCCCTAGCGGGAGTCCCCGAGCAGTACTTC
TRBJ2-1,.,few,TRBV7-2,CAGSSSYNEQFF,TGTGCCGGGAGTAGCTCCTACAATGAGCAGTTCTTC
TRBJ2-3,TRBD2,many,TRBV5-1,CASSLALAGRTDTQYF,TGCGCCAGCAGCTTGGCCCTAGCGGGACGCACAGATACGCAGTATTTT
TRBJ1-2,.,few,TRBV5-1,CASRGEMRGYGYTF,TGCGCCAGCAGGGGTGAGATGAGGGGCTATGGCTACACCTTC